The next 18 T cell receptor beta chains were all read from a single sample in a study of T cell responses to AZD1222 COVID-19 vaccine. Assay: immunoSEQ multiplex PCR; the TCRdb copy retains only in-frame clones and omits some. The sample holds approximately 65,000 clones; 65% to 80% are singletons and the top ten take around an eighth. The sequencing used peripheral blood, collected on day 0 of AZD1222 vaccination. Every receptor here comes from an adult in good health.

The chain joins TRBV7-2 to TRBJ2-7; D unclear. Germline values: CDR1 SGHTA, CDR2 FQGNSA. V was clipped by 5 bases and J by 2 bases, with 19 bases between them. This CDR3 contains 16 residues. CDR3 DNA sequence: TGTGCCAGCAGCCCCCCTGGTTTCAGGCCCGCCTACGAGCAGTACTTC. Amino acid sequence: CASSPPGFRPAYEQYF.

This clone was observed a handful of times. The CDR3 DNA is TGTGCCAGCAGCGTAGTCGAGGGCTACGAGCAGTACTTC. It specifies CASSVVEGYEQYF. The genes are TRBV9 and TRBJ2-7; perhaps TRBD2 as D (5 bases). Germline loops: CDR1 SGDLS, CDR2 YYNGEE. Trimming pared 0 bases from V and 3 bases from J, leaving 7 bases between. CDR3 length: 13 residues. Full variable domain (outside the CDR3, taken from reference TRBV9 and TRBJ2-7): DSGVTQTPKHLITATGQRVTLRCSPRSGDLSVYWYQQSLDQGLQFLIQYYNGEERAKGNILERFSAQQFPDLHSELNLSSLELGDSALYFCASSVVEGYEQYFGPGTRLTVT.

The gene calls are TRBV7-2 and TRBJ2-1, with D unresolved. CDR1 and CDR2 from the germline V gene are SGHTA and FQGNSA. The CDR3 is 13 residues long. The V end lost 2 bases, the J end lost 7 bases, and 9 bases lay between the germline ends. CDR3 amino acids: CASSLLRVNEQFF. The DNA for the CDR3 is TGTGCCAGCAGCTTACTTCGAGTAAATGAGCAGTTCTTC.

CDR3 in amino acids: CASSPRRNTEAFF. CDR3 nucleotide sequence: TGTGCCAGCAGCCCCCGGAGGAACACTGAAGCTTTCTTT. The rearrangement joins TRBV3-1 (or the pseudogene TRBV3-2) to TRBJ1-1; D unresolved. Germline assignment: CDR1 LGHDT and CDR2 YNNKEL (reference sequence). This CDR3 is 13 amino acids long. V was trimmed by 4 bases and J by 1 base, leaving 7 bases between them.

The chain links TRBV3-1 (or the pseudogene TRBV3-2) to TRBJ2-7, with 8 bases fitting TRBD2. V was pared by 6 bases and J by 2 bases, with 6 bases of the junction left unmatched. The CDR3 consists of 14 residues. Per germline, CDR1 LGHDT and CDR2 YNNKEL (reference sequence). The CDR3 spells CASSRSGVTYEQYF. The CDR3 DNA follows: TGTGCCAGCAGTCGTAGCGGGGTTACCTACGAGCAGTACTTC.

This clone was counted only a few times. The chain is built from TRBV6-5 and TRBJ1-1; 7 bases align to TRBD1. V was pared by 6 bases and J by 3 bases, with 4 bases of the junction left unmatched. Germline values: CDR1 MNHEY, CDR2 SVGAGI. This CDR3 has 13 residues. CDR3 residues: CASRTGLDTEAFF. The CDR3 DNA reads TGTGCCAGCAGGACAGGGCTGGACACTGAAGCTTTCTTT.

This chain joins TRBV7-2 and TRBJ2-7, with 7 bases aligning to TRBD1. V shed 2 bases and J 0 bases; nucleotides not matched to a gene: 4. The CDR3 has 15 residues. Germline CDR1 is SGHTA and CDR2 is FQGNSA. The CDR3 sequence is CASSLQGQSSYEQYF. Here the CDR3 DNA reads TGTGCCAGCAGCTTACAGGGACAGAGCTCCTACGAGCAGTACTTC.

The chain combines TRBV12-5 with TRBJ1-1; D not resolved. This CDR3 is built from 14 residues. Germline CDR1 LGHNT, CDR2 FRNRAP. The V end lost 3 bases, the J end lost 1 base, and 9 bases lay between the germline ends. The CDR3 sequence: CASGLGGPNTEAFF. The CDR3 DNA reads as TGTGCTAGTGGTTTAGGAGGGCCGAACACTGAAGCTTTCTTT.

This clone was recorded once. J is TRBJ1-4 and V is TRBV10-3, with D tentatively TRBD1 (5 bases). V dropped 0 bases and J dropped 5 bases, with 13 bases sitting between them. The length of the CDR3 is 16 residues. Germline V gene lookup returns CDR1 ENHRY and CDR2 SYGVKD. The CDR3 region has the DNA TGTGCCATCAGTGAGTCTGCCCGGGGGAGGAATGAAAAACTGTTTTTT. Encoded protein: CAISESARGRNEKLFF.

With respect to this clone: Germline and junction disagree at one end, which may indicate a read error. The CDR3 DNA reads TGTGCCAGCGGTAATCATTTAGAGTTT. Protein: CASGNHLEF. The chain is built from TRBV6-6 and TRBJ2-3; D unclear. The CDR3 extends over 9 amino acids. Germline-derived CDR1 and CDR2 are MNHNY and SVGAGI (reference sequence).

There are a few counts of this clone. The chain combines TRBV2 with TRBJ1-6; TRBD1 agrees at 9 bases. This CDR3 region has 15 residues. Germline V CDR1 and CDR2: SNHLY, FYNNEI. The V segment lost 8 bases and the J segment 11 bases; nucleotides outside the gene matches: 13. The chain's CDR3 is CASESSGTGRAPLHF. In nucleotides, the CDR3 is TGTGCCAGCGAATCCTCCGGGACAGGGAGAGCACCCCTCCACTTT.

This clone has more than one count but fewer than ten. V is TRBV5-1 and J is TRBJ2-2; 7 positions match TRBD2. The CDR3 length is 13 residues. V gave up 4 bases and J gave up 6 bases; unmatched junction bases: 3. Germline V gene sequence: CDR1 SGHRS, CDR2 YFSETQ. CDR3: CASSPGGAGELFF. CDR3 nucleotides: TGCGCCAGCAGCCCGGGGGGAGCCGGGGAGCTGTTTTTT.

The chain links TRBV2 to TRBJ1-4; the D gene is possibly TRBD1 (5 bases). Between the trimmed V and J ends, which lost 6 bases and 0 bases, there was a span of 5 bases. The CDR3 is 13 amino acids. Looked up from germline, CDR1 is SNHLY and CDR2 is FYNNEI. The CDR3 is CASRTATNEKLFF. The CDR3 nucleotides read TGTGCCAGCAGGACAGCAACTAATGAAAAACTGTTTTTT.

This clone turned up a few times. The CDR3 region is CATIQGRNSPLHF. CDR3 bases: TGTGCCACTATTCAGGGAAGGAATTCACCCCTCCACTTT. The rearrangement links TRBV10-3 to TRBJ1-6; TRBD1 is a possible D gene (5 bases). Germline lookup yields CDR1 ENHRY and CDR2 SYGVKD. Trimming stripped 10 bases from V and 7 bases from J, with 14 bases between. The CDR3 runs to 13 residues.

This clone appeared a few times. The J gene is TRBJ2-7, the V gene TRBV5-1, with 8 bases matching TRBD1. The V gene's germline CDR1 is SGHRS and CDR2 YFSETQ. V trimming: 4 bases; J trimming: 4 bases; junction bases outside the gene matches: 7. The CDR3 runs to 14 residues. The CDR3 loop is CASSKGQGGYEQYF. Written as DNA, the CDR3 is TGCGCCAGCAGCAAAGGACAGGGCGGGTACGAGCAGTACTTC. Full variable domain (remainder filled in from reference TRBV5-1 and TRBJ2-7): KAGVTQTPRYLIKTRGQQVTLSCSPISGHRSVSWYQQTPGQGLQFLFEYFSETQRNKGNFPGRFSGRQFSNSRSEMNVSTLELGDSALYLCASSKGQGGYEQYFGPGTRLTVT.

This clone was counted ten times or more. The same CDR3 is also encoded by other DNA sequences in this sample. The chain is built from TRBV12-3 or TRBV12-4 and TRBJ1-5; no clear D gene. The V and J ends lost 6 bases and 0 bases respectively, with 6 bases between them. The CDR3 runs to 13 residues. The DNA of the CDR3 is TGTGCCAGCAGAAGGTCTAGCAATCAGCCCCAGCATTTT. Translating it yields CASRRSSNQPQHF.

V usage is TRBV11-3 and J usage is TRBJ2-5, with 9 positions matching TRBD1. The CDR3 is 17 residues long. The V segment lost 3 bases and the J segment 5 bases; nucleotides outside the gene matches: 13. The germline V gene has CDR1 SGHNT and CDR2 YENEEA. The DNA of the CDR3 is TGTGCCAGCAGCTTGTCGGGACCGGGACAGGGAGTTGAGACCCAGTACTTC. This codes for CASSLSGPGQGVETQYF.

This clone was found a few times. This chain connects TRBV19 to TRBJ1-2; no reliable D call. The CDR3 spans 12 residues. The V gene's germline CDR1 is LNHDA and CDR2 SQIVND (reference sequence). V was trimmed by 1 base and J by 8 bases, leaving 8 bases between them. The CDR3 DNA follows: TGTGCCAGTAGTATAGGGGTGAGCGGCTACACCTTC. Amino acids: CASSIGVSGYTF.